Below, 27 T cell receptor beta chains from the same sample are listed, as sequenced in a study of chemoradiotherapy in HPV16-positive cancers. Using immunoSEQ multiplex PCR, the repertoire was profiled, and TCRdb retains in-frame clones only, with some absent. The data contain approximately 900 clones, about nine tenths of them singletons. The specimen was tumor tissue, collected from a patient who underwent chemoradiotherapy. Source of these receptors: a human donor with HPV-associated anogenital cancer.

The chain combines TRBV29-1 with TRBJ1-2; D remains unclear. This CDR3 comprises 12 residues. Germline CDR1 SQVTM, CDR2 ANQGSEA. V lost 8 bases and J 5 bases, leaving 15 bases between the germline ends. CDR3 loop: CSLRLVDYGYTF. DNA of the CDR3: TGCAGCCTCCGTCTGGTAGATTATGGCTACACCTTC.

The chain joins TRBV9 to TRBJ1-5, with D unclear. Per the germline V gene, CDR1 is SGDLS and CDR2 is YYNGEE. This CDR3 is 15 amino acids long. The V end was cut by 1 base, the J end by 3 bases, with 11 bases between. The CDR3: CASSVSGEYNQPQHF. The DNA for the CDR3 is TGTGCCAGCAGCGTAAGTGGGGAGTACAATCAGCCCCAGCATTTT.

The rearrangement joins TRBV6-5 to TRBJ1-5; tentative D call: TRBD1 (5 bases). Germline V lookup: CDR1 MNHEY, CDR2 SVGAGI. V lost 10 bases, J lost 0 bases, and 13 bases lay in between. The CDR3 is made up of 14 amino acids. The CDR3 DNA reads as TGTGCCACCCAGGGAAGATATAGCAATCAGCCCCAGCATTTT. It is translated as CATQGRYSNQPQHF.

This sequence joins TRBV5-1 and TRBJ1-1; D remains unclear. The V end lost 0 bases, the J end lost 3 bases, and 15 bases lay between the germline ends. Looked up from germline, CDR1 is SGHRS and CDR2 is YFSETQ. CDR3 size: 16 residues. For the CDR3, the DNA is TGCGCCAGCAGCTTGGGAGGGAGGATGCAAGACACTGAAGCTTTCTTT. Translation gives CASSLGGRMQDTEAFF.

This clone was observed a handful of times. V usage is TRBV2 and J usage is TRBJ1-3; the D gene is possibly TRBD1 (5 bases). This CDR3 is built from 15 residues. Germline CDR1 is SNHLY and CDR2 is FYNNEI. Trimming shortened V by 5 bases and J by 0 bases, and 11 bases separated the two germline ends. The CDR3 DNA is TGTGCCAGCAGTTTACAGGACTTCTCTGGAAACACCATATATTTT. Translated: CASSLQDFSGNTIYF.

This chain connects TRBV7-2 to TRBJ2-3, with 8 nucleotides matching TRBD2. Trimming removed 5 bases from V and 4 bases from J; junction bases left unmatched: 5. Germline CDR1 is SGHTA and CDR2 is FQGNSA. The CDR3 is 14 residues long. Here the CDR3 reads CASSPGLVADTQYF. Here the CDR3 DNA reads TGTGCCAGCAGCCCGGGACTAGTGGCAGATACGCAGTATTTT.

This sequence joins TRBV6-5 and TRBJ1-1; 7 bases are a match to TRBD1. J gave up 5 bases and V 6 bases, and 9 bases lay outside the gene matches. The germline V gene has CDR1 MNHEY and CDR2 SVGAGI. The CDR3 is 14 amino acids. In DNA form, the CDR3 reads TGTGCCAGCAGCCTATACAGGGGCTCGACTGAAGCTTTCTTT. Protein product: CASSLYRGSTEAFF.

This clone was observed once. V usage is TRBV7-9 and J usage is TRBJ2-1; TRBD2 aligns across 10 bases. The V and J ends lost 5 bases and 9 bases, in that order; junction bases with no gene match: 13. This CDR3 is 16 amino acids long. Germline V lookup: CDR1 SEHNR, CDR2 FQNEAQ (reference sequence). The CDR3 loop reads CASSVESGGAGVEQFF. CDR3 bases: TGTGCCAGCAGCGTCGAGAGCGGGGGGGCAGGGGTTGAGCAGTTCTTC.

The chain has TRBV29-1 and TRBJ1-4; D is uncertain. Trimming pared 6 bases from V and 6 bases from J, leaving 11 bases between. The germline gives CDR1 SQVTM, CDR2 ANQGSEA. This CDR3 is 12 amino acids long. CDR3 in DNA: TGCAGCGTGGCGGTTTCTTATGAAAAACTGTTTTTT. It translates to CSVAVSYEKLFF. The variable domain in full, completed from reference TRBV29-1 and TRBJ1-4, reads SAVISQKPSRDICQRGTSLTIQCQVDSQVTMMFWYRQQPGQSLTLIATANQGSEATYESGFVIDKFPISRPNLTFSTLTVSNMSPEDSSIYLCSVAVSYEKLFFGSGTQLSVL.

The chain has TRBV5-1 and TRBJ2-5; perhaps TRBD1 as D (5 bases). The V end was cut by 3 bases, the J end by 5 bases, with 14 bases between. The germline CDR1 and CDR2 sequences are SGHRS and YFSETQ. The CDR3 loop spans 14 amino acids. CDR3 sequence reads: CASSYEVAGETQYF. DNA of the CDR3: TGCGCCAGCAGCTATGAGGTGGCAGGGGAGACCCAGTACTTC.

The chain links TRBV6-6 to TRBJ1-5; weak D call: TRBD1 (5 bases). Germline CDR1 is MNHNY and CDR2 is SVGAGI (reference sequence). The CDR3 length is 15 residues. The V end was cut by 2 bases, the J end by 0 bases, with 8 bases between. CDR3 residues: CASSYGAYSNQPQHF. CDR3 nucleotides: TGTGCCAGCAGTTACGGGGCATATAGCAATCAGCCCCAGCATTTT.

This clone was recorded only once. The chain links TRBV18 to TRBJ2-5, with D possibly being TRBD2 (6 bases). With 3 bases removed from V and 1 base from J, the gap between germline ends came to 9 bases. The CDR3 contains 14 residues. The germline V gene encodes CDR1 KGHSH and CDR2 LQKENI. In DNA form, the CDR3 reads TGTGCCAGCTCACCCGGACTAAGCCAAGAGACCCAGTACTTC. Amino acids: CASSPGLSQETQYF.

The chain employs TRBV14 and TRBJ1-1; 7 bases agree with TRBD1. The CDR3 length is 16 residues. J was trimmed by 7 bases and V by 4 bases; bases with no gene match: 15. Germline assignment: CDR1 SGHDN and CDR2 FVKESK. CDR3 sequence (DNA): TGTGCCAGCAGCCTGCGGACAGGCCTAATGCTGTATGAAGCTTTCTTT. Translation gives CASSLRTGLMLYEAFF.

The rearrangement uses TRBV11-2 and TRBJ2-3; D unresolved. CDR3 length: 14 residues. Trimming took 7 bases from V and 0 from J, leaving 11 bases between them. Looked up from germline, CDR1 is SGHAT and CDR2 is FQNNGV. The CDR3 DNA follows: TGTGCCAGCACCCTTATGGCTAGCACAGATACGCAGTATTTT. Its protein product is CASTLMASTDTQYF.

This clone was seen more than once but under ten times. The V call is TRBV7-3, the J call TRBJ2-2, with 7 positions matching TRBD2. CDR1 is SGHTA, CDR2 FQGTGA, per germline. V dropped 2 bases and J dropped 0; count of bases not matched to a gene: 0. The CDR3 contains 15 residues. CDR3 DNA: TGTGCCAGCAGCTTACTAGCGGCGAACACCGGGGAGCTGTTTTTT. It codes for CASSLLAANTGELFF.

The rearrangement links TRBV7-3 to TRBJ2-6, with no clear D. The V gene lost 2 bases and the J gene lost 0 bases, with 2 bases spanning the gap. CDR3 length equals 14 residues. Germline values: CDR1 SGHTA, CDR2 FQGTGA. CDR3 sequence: CASSLHSGANVLTF. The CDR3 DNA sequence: TGTGCCAGCAGCTTACACTCTGGGGCCAACGTCCTGACTTTC.

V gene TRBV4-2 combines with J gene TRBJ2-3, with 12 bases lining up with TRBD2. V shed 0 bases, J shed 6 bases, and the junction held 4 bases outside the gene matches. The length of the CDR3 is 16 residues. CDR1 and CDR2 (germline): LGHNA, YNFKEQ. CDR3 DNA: TGTGCCAGCAGCCAAGAAGCTAGCGGGGGGGCGGATACGCAGTATTTT. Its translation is CASSQEASGGADTQYF.

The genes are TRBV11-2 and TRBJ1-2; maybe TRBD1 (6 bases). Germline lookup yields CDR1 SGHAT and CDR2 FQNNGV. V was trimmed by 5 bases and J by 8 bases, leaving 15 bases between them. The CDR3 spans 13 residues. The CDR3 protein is CASSPNTGNGYTF. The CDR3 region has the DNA TGTGCCAGCAGCCCAAATACAGGGAACGGCTACACCTTC.

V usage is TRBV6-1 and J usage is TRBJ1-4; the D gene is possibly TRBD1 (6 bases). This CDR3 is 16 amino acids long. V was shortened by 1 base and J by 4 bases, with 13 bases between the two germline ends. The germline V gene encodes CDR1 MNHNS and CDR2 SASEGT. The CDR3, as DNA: TGTGCCAGCAGTGAAGGGAGGGGGAGGCTTAATGAAAAACTGTTTTTT. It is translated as CASSEGRGRLNEKLFF.

In DNA, the CDR3 is TGTGCCAGCAGTGATAGGGGGGGACAGGGTGAGCAGTACTTC. Protein: CASSDRGGQGEQYF. The rearrangement links TRBV6-1 to TRBJ2-7; TRBD1 agrees at 9 bases. J lost 7 bases, V lost 3 bases, and 7 bases had no gene match. The CDR3 runs 14 residues. In germline, CDR1 is MNHNS, CDR2 SASEGT.

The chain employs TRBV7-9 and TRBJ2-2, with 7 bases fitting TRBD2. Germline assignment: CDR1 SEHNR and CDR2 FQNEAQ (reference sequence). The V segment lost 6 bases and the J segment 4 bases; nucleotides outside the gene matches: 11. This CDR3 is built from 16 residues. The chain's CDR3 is CASSPRGSPGTGELFF. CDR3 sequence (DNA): TGTGCCAGCAGTCCCCGCGGGAGTCCCGGCACCGGGGAGCTGTTTTTT.

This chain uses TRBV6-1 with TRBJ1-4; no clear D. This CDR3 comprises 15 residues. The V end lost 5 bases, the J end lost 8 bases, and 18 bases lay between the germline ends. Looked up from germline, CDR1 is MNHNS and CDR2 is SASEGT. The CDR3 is CASSPRAGSREKLFF. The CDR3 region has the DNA TGTGCCAGCAGTCCCCGAGCGGGGTCGAGGGAAAAACTGTTTTTT.

CDR3 in DNA: TGCGCCAGCAGCGACAGGGCTAACTATGGCTACACCTTC. Its translation is CASSDRANYGYTF. The chain links TRBV5-1 to TRBJ1-2, with 7 bases that match TRBD1. Germline CDR1 SGHRS, CDR2 YFSETQ. The CDR3 length is 13 residues. Trimming cost V 4 bases and J 0 bases; bases outside gene matches: 0.

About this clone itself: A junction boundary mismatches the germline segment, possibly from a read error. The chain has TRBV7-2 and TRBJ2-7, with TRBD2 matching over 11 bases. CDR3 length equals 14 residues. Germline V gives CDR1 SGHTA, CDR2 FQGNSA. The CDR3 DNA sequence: TGTGCCAGCAGCCTAGCGGGGGGCCGCAACGAGCAGTACTTC. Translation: CASSLAGGRNEQYF.

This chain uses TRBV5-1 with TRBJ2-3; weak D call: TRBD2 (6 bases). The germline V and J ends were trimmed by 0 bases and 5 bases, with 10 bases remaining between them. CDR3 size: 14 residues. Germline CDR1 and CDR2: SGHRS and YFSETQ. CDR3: CASSLGRRGDTQYF. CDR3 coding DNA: TGCGCCAGCAGCTTGGGGCGGCGGGGAGATACGCAGTATTTT.

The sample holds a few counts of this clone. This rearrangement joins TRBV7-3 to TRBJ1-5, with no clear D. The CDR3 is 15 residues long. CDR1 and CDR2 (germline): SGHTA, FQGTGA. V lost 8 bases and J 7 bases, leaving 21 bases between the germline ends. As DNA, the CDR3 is TGTGCCAGCGCGGTGGAGGGAAGAACGGAGCAGCCCCAGCATTTT. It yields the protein CASAVEGRTEQPQHF.

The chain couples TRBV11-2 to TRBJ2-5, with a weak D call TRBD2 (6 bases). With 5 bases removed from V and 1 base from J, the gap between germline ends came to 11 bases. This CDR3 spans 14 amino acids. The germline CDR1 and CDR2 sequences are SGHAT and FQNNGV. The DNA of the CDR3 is TGTGCCAGCAGCCCAGCGGGCAGCCAAGAGACCCAGTACTTC. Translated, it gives CASSPAGSQETQYF.